The clone carrying this T cell receptor beta chain has more than one count but fewer than ten. As yet, its antigen is unknown. Germline CDR1 is SGHRS and CDR2 is YFSETQ. This CDR3 has 17 amino acids. The ends lost 4 bases at V and 0 bases at J; junction bases unmatched: 12. The PCR contained 60 Vbeta and 13 Jbeta primers. Assay used: immunoSEQ multiplex PCR; TCRdb lists only in-frame clones, some missing. Of over 95,000 clones in the sample, roughly 76% were seen once. The sample belongs to a study of cytomegalovirus exposure and HLA in healthy donors. Study-wide results and limits: TCR sequences were mostly rare, though some public TCRs occurred in many donors. Specificity of three CMV-associated chains for CMV antigens was verified in vitro. Accurate HLA-A and HLA-B prediction from TCR beta sequences was reported for most subjects.

The TCR originated in a woman in her forties in good health and CMV-seropositive. The rearrangement joins TRBV5-1 to TRBJ1-1, with 7 nucleotides matching TRBD1. The specimen was PBMCs. CDR3 in amino acids: CASSQNPGTAMNTEAFF. The CDR3 nucleotides are TGCGCCAGCAGCCAAAATCCCGGGACAGCCATGAACACTGAAGCTTTCTTT.